This section outlines one TCR beta chain sequence together with its context. Its antigen remains unidentified. These data are taken from a study of Ad26.COV2.S vaccination and SARS-CoV-2 variants. Study in general: The study gave Ad26.COV2.S intramuscularly, once or twice 56 days apart.

Clones were sequenced by immunoSEQ multiplex PCR, and TCRdb holds only the in-frame ones, with some missing. The data show 300,000 to 350,000 clones, about 88% seen once. Study-wide results and limits: The breadth of spike-specific CD8+ and CD4+ T cell responses after vaccination was reportedly substantial. Spike-specific TCR breadth in vaccine recipients exceeded that seen in placebo recipients.

As to treatment: approximately 18 received Ad26.COV2.S at low or high dose, single or two shots; five or six received placebo; per-sample allocation not given. Day 63 after the first injection of vaccine or placebo was the sampling time. The study used a vaccine consisting of an Ad26 vector that expressed Wuhan-strain SARS-CoV-2 spike. The V gene lost 5 bases and the J gene lost 9 bases, with 14 bases spanning the gap. The V gene's germline CDR1 is MNHEY and CDR2 SMNVEV (reference sequence). CDR3 length: 14 residues. Source: peripheral blood, taken in a trial of Ad26.COV2.S vaccine versus placebo. The chain links TRBV27 to TRBJ1-6; tentatively, D is TRBD1 (5 bases). This TCR came from a person between 18 and 59 years old who received the Ad26.COV2.S COVID-19 vaccine or a placebo. The CDR3 spells CASSPPGFSSPLHF. CDR3 nucleotide sequence: TGTGCCAGCAGTCCTCCAGGGTTCAGTTCACCCCTCCACTTT.